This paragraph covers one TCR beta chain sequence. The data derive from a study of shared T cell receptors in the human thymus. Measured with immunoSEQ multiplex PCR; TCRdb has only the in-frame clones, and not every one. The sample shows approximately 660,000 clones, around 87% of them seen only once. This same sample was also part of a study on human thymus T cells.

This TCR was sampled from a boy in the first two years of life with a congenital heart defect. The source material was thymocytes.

CDR3 DNA sequence: TGTGCCTGGAGACGAACCGTGACAGGGATAGCGACTGAAGCTTTCTTT. Its translation: CAWRRTVTGIATEAFF. The chain combines TRBV30 with TRBJ1-1, with 7 positions matching TRBD1. From germline, CDR1 is GTSNPN and CDR2 SVGIG (reference sequence). The CDR3 consists of 16 residues. Unmatched junction bases numbered 15, after V lost 3 bases and J lost 5 bases.